This TCR beta chain was sequenced for a study of Ad26.COV2.S vaccination and SARS-CoV-2 variants. Study-level background: It was the COV1001 Ad26.COV2.S trial arm that included the donor. Dosing was one shot or two shots 56 days apart.

Treatment denoted: roughly 20 received Ad26.COV2.S at low or high dose, single or two shots; 5 received placebo; per-sample allocation not given. Sampling happened 63 days after the first vaccine or placebo injection. Adults aged 18-55 years in Boston included the donor. Ad26 vector vaccine expressed Wuhan-strain SARS-CoV-2 spike. The protocol was immunoSEQ multiplex PCR, while the TCRdb copy is restricted to in-frame clones and leaves out a portion. In the table there are over 350,000 clones, approximately 86% of which are singletons. The specimen was peripheral blood, collected in a trial of Ad26.COV2.S vaccine versus placebo. The sequence came from a person aged 18-60 years who received the Ad26.COV2.S COVID-19 vaccine or a placebo.

The CDR3, as DNA: TGTGCCAGCAGCTTGATGGCAGGGAGGGCTTACGAGCAGTACTTC. Its translation: CASSLMAGRAYEQYF. The gene calls are TRBV5-5 and TRBJ2-7; 7 bases fit TRBD2. Looked up from germline, CDR1 is SGHKS and CDR2 is YYEKEE (reference sequence). There are 15 residues in the CDR3. V gave up 1 base and J gave up 4 bases; unmatched junction bases: 8. Complete variable domain (other parts from reference TRBV5-5 and TRBJ2-7): DAGVTQSPTHLIKTRGQQVTLRCSPISGHKSVSWYQQVLGQGPQFIFQYYEKEERGRGNFPDRFSARQFPNYSSELNVNALLLGDSALYLCASSLMAGRAYEQYFGPGTRLTVT.